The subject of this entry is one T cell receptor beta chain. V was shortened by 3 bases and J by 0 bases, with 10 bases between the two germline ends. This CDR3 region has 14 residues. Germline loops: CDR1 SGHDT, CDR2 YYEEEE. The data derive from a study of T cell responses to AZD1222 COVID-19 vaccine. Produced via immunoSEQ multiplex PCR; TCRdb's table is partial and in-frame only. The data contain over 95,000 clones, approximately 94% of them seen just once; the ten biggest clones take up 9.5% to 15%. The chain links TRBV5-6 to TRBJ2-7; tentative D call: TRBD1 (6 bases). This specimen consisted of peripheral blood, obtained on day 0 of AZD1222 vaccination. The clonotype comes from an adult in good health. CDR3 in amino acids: CASSWVQGSYEQYF. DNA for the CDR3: TGTGCCAGCAGCTGGGTACAGGGCTCCTACGAGCAGTACTTC.